This is a list of T cell receptor beta chains from one sample in a study of control samples from healthy donors and cancer patients. TCRdb keeps only in-frame clones here, not all; method: immunoSEQ multiplex PCR. Of some 140,000 clones listed, around nine tenths were seen once; the top ten hold approximately 8%. The specimen sequenced was PBMCs. The receptors derive from a man aged 50 to 60 with head and neck cancer. The CDR3 runs from the conserved cysteine through the conserved F or W. D genes are given only for firm matches. Size tells how often a clone was seen (once, few, many) or the class of an expanded clone, and some rows leave it out.

J gene: TRBJ1-2
clone size: NA
V gene: TRBV5-6
D gene: NA
CDR3 protein: CASSPTGLPYGYTF
CDR3 DNA: TGTGCCAGCAGTCCGACAGGCCTACCGTATGGCTACACCTTC

J gene: TRBJ1-1
clone size: NA
V gene: TRBV19
D gene: TRBD1
CDR3 protein: CASSFPATGVTEAFF
CDR3 DNA: TGTGCCAGTAGTTTCCCCGCGACAGGGGTAACTGAAGCTTTCTTT

J gene: TRBJ1-6
clone size: once
V gene: TRBV7-9
D gene: NA
CDR3 protein: CASSSLSEGLSSPLHF
CDR3 DNA: TGTGCCAGCAGCTCCCTCTCCGAGGGTTTGAGTTCACCCCTCCACTTT

J gene: TRBJ1-2
clone size: once
V gene: TRBV18
D gene: TRBD1
CDR3 protein: CASSPGTGGDYGYTF
CDR3 DNA: TGTGCCAGCTCACCCGGGACAGGGGGCGACTATGGCTACACCTTC

J gene: TRBJ2-4
clone size: NA
V gene: TRBV28
D gene: TRBD2
CDR3 protein: CASSLSAGGVLTAKNIQYF
CDR3 DNA: TGTGCCAGCAGTTTATCCGCGGGAGGAGTCCTGACCGCCAAAAACATTCAGTACTTC

J gene: TRBJ2-1
clone size: NA
V gene: TRBV19
D gene: NA
CDR3 protein: CASSTQGWRDDEQFF
CDR3 DNA: TGTGCCAGTAGTACCCAGGGGTGGCGGGACGATGAGCAGTTCTTC

J gene: TRBJ1-6
clone size: few
V gene: TRBV4-2
D gene: NA
CDR3 protein: CASSRGGNSPLHF
CDR3 DNA: TGTGCCAGCAGCCGAGGGGGGAATTCACCCCTCCACTTT

J gene: TRBJ2-4
clone size: once
V gene: TRBV13
D gene: TRBD2
CDR3 protein: CASSEPGLGGNIQYF
CDR3 DNA: TGTGCCAGCAGCGAGCCGGGACTAGGAGGGAACATTCAGTACTTC

J gene: TRBJ2-1
clone size: NA
V gene: TRBV7-2
D gene: TRBD2
CDR3 protein: CASSFTTRSGRAYEQFF
CDR3 DNA: TGTGCCAGCAGCTTTACCACCCGTAGCGGGAGGGCCTATGAGCAGTTCTTC

J gene: TRBJ1-3
clone size: NA
V gene: TRBV2
D gene: NA
CDR3 protein: CASRERGRQNLSSGNTIYF
CDR3 DNA: TGTGCCAGCAGAGAAAGAGGTCGACAGAACCTAAGCTCTGGAAACACCATATATTTT

J gene: TRBJ2-7
clone size: NA
V gene: TRBV5-1
D gene: TRBD2
CDR3 protein: CASSSGLAGGVEQYF
CDR3 DNA: TGCGCCAGCAGCTCCGGACTAGCGGGAGGGGTCGAGCAGTACTTC

J gene: TRBJ2-1
clone size: NA
V gene: TRBV5-8
D gene: NA
CDR3 protein: CASSPGRSYNEQFF
CDR3 DNA: TGTGCCAGCAGCCCCGGGCGGTCGTATAATGAGCAGTTCTTC

J gene: TRBJ2-5
clone size: NA
V gene: TRBV5-1
D gene: TRBD2
CDR3 protein: CASMLAGGIETQYF
CDR3 DNA: TGCGCCAGCATGCTAGCGGGAGGGATCGAGACCCAGTACTTC

J gene: TRBJ1-2
clone size: once
V gene: TRBV30
D gene: NA
CDR3 protein: CAWRQPNNYGYTF
CDR3 DNA: TGTGCCTGGAGGCAGCCCAATAACTATGGCTACACCTTC

J gene: TRBJ2-1
clone size: NA
V gene: TRBV21-1
D gene: NA
CDR3 protein: CASSKGSGHNEQFF
CDR3 DNA: TGTGCCAGCAGCAAGGGTTCAGGACACAATGAGCAGTTCTTC

J gene: TRBJ2-1
clone size: NA
V gene: TRBV19
D gene: TRBD2
CDR3 protein: CASSVTSGVYNEQFF
CDR3 DNA: TGTGCCAGTAGTGTAACTAGCGGGGTTTACAATGAGCAGTTCTTC